Listed here are 23 T cell receptor beta chains from one sample, sequenced in a study of cytomegalovirus exposure and HLA in healthy donors. With 60 Vbeta and 13 Jbeta primers, the PCR was carried out. The method was immunoSEQ multiplex PCR; TCRdb's version includes in-frame clones alone and lacks a portion of them. In the table there are around 130,000 clones, roughly 84% of which are singletons. Sequencing was done on a sample of PBMCs. The source is a woman aged 18-29 years in good health and CMV-seropositive.

The sample holds a few counts of this clone. This chain connects TRBV27 to TRBJ2-1; 15 bases agree with TRBD2. This CDR3 is 16 amino acids long. Looked up from germline, CDR1 is MNHEY and CDR2 is SMNVEV (reference sequence). V dropped 5 bases and J dropped 4; count of bases not matched to a gene: 3. The DNA of the CDR3 is TGTGCCAGCAGTCCAGGGACTAGCGGGGGGTACAATGAGCAGTTCTTC. This translates into CASSPGTSGGYNEQFF.

This sequence joins TRBV27 and TRBJ2-1; D might be TRBD1 (6 bases). V was cut by 4 bases and J by 7 bases, with 11 bases left in between. The CDR3 covers 13 residues. Germline CDR1 MNHEY, CDR2 SMNVEV (reference sequence). CDR3 DNA sequence: TGTGCCAGCAGTTCCTCAGGGGTTAATGAGCAGTTCTTC. Its protein is CASSSSGVNEQFF.

This clone was seen just once. The rearrangement joins TRBV11-2 to TRBJ2-5, with 7 bases aligning to TRBD2. Germline V gene data show CDR1 as SGHAT and CDR2 as FQNNGV. The CDR3 loop spans 15 amino acids. With 0 bases clipped from V and 5 bases from J, the junction kept 6 bases outside the gene matches. This chain's CDR3 is CASSLESLGGETQYF. For the CDR3, the DNA is TGTGCCAGCAGCTTAGAATCCCTGGGGGGGGAGACCCAGTACTTC.

The chain employs TRBV4-1 and TRBJ2-5; maybe TRBD1 (6 bases). Germline lookup yields CDR1 MGHRA and CDR2 YSYEKL. Trimming pared 5 bases from V and 5 bases from J, leaving 15 bases between. The CDR3 sequence is 14 residues long. The CDR3 protein is CASSNAGVGETQYF. As DNA, the CDR3 is TGCGCCAGCAGCAATGCAGGGGTAGGGGAGACCCAGTACTTC.

The chain is built from TRBV6-5 and TRBJ2-3; TRBD2 aligns across 8 bases. Germline values: CDR1 MNHEY, CDR2 SVGAGI. The CDR3 is 16 amino acids. V trimming: 3 bases; J trimming: 0 bases; junction bases outside the gene matches: 5. CDR3 sequence: CASSYYPSGSTDTQYF. The CDR3 nucleotides are TGTGCCAGCAGTTATTACCCTAGCGGGAGCACAGATACGCAGTATTTT.

This rearrangement joins TRBV30 to TRBJ1-5; unclear D gene. The CDR3 spans 14 residues. V was clipped by 0 bases and J by 7 bases, with 13 bases between them. Germline CDR1 and CDR2: GTSNPN and SVGIG (reference sequence). The CDR3 DNA reads as TGTGCCTGGAGTGTGGGGTGGGCGGGACAGCCCCAGCATTTT. This gives the protein CAWSVGWAGQPQHF. The complete variable domain, with remaining parts taken from reference TRBV30 and TRBJ1-5, reads SQTIHQWPATLVQPVGSPLSLECTVEGTSNPNLYWYRQAAGRGLQLLFYSVGIGQISSEVPQNLSASRPQDRQFILSSKKLLLSDSGFYLCAWSVGWAGQPQHFGDGTRLSIL.

Comment on this clone: Different DNA sequences within this sample yield the same CDR3. The rearrangement joins TRBV19 to TRBJ1-1; D is undetermined. Germline CDR1 is LNHDA and CDR2 is SQIVND (reference sequence). The V end lost 1 base, the J end lost 6 bases, and 6 bases lay between the germline ends. The CDR3 loop spans 12 amino acids. The CDR3 is CASSIGGSEAFF. The CDR3 DNA reads as TGTGCCAGTAGTATAGGTGGCTCTGAAGCTTTCTTT.

V and J are TRBV4-1 and TRBJ2-7; 12 bases are shared with TRBD2. CDR1 and CDR2 from the germline V gene are MGHRA and YSYEKL. The ends lost 4 bases at V and 1 base at J; junction bases unmatched: 8. This CDR3 has 17 amino acids. The CDR3 spells CASSPTTSGGLSYEQYF. The CDR3 DNA sequence: TGCGCCAGCAGCCCGACGACTAGCGGGGGTCTGTCCTACGAGCAGTACTTC.

This chain links TRBV30 with TRBJ1-5; D ambiguous. The CDR3 sequence is 10 residues long. Germline V gene lookup returns CDR1 GTSNPN and CDR2 SVGIG (reference sequence). Deletions cut 7 bases from V and 5 bases from J, with 6 bases between. In nucleotides, the CDR3 is TGTGCCTTCTTAGATCAGCCCCAGCATTTT. Translating gives CAFLDQPQHF.

This chain links TRBV29-1 with TRBJ2-1, with D possibly TRBD2 on 6 matching bases. The CDR3 extends over 15 amino acids. The V end was cut by 2 bases, the J end by 4 bases, with 15 bases between. Germline V gene data show CDR1 as SQVTM and CDR2 as ANQGSEA. The CDR3 protein is CSVEPLTSGYNEQFF. Written as DNA, the CDR3 is TGCAGCGTTGAACCCCTAACGAGCGGGTACAATGAGCAGTTCTTC.

The CDR3 protein is CAISESGGTYNEQFF. The CDR3 nucleotides read TGTGCCATCAGTGAGTCGGGGGGAACTTACAATGAGCAGTTCTTC. The rearrangement uses TRBV10-3 and TRBJ2-1; D possibly corresponds to TRBD2 (6 bases). CDR1 is ENHRY and CDR2 is SYGVKD in the germline V gene. The length of the CDR3 is 15 residues. Trimming took off 0 bases at V and 4 bases at J, with 10 bases between the two ends.

The table lists this clone with a count of one. Additional DNA sequences in this sample encode the identical CDR3. The chain recombines TRBV7-9 with TRBJ2-7, with 7 bases matching TRBD2. Trimming removed 1 base from V and 7 bases from J; junction bases left unmatched: 4. The CDR3 length is 13 residues. CDR1 is SEHNR, CDR2 FQNEAQ, per germline (reference sequence). CDR3 DNA sequence: TGTGCCAGCAGCTTAGTTGCGGGGGTTGAGCAGTACTTC. Amino acid sequence: CASSLVAGVEQYF.

The CDR3: CASSQNGQANNEQFF. The CDR3 coding sequence is TGCGCCAGCAGCCAAAACGGACAGGCCAACAATGAGCAGTTCTTC. The chain couples TRBV4-1 to TRBJ2-1; 7 bases align to TRBD1. This CDR3 is built from 15 residues. Germline CDR1 is MGHRA and CDR2 is YSYEKL. V shed 2 bases and J 5 bases; nucleotides not matched to a gene: 6.

Concerning this clone: Different DNA sequences within this sample yield the same CDR3. The V call is TRBV11-3, the J call TRBJ2-3; D might be TRBD1 (5 bases). Per the germline V gene, CDR1 is SGHNT and CDR2 is YENEEA. CDR3 length: 14 residues. Trimming left V 2 bases short and J 0 bases short, with 6 bases between. The CDR3 here is CASSLTGSTDTQYF. DNA for the CDR3: TGTGCCAGCAGCTTAACAGGTAGCACAGATACGCAGTATTTT.

The chain is built from TRBV15 and TRBJ2-1; 7 positions match TRBD2. The ends lost 3 bases at V and 9 bases at J; junction bases unmatched: 8. Looked up from germline, CDR1 is LNHNV and CDR2 is YYDKDF (reference sequence). The CDR3 extends over 14 amino acids. The CDR3 sequence: CATSSGRVGGEQFF. The CDR3 nucleotides are TGTGCCACCAGCAGTGGGAGGGTGGGGGGTGAGCAGTTCTTC.

The genes are TRBV4-2 and TRBJ1-2; a weak D match, TRBD1 (6 bases). The CDR3 runs to 15 residues. V was pared by 0 bases and J by 4 bases, with 12 bases between. Looked up from germline, CDR1 is LGHNA and CDR2 is YNFKEQ. CDR3 protein: CASSQEEAGAYGYTF. DNA for the CDR3: TGTGCCAGCAGCCAAGAAGAGGCGGGGGCCTATGGCTACACCTTC.

V usage is TRBV7-2 and J usage is TRBJ1-1; the D is unclear. V lost 2 bases to trimming and J lost 0 bases, with 7 bases between them. Germline lookup yields CDR1 SGHTA and CDR2 FQGNSA. This CDR3 comprises 14 residues. The CDR3 spells CASSLSPLNTEAFF. The DNA of the CDR3 is TGTGCCAGCAGCTTAAGCCCTTTGAACACTGAAGCTTTCTTT. Supplemented by reference TRBV7-2 and TRBJ1-1, the full variable domain reads GAGVSQSPSNKVTEKGKDVELRCDPISGHTALYWYRQSLGQGLEFLIYFQGNSAPDKSGLPSDRFSAERTGGSVSTLTIQRTQQEDSAVYLCASSLSPLNTEAFFGQGTRLTVV.

This clone was detected only a few times. This chain connects TRBV23-1 to TRBJ1-2; the D is unclear. TRBV23-1 is an ORF; its function is uncertain. V was clipped by 3 bases and J by 0 bases, with 11 bases between them. There are 15 residues in the CDR3. The CDR3 DNA follows: TGCGCCAGCAGTCATAGTGCCACCCCTAACTATGGCTACACCTTC. As protein: CASSHSATPNYGYTF.

CDR3 sequence reads: CASSQDPSGGDGYTF. In DNA form, the CDR3 reads TGCGCCAGCAGCCAAGATCCGTCCGGGGGGGATGGCTACACCTTC. This sequence joins TRBV4-1 and TRBJ1-2; the D gene is possibly TRBD1 (5 bases). Germline V gene sequence: CDR1 MGHRA, CDR2 YSYEKL. V dropped 0 bases and J dropped 6 bases, with 14 bases sitting between them. This CDR3 contains 15 residues.

The chain employs TRBV19 and TRBJ2-7; 11 bases line up with TRBD2. The ends lost 5 bases at V and 2 bases at J; junction bases unmatched: 2. Germline V gene data show CDR1 as LNHDA and CDR2 as SQIVND (reference sequence). The CDR3 spans 14 residues. The CDR3 region has the DNA TGTGCCAGTAGTGGGACTAGCGGCACCTACGAGCAGTACTTC. Encoded protein: CASSGTSGTYEQYF.

This sequence joins TRBV5-1 and TRBJ2-5, with 12 bases aligning to TRBD2. Germline V gene data show CDR1 as SGHRS and CDR2 as YFSETQ. There are 14 residues in the CDR3. The V gene end was trimmed by 4 bases and the J gene end by 5 bases; junction bases not matched to a gene: 3. For the CDR3, the DNA is TGCGCCAGCAGCAGCGGGACTAGCGGGGAGACCCAGTACTTC. Its translation is CASSSGTSGETQYF.

CDR3 region: CASSLPGQGGDTQYF. The CDR3, as DNA: TGTGCCAGCAGCCTACCGGGACAGGGAGGAGATACGCAGTATTTT. This rearrangement joins TRBV11-1 to TRBJ2-3, with 9 bases that match TRBD1. Germline V lookup: CDR1 SGHAT, CDR2 FQDESV (reference sequence). Trimming at V came to 5 bases and at J to 5 bases, leaving 8 bases not matched to a gene. The CDR3 loop spans 15 amino acids.

The rearrangement links TRBV28 to TRBJ1-4; weak D call: TRBD1 (5 bases). With 4 bases removed from V and 4 bases from J, the gap between germline ends came to 7 bases. Germline loops: CDR1 MDHEN, CDR2 SYDVKM. The CDR3 contains 13 residues. This chain's CDR3 is CASSSGLNEKLFF. CDR3 nucleotide sequence: TGTGCCAGCAGTTCAGGGCTTAATGAAAAACTGTTTTTT.